The rows below give T cell receptor beta chains drawn from one sample of a study of molecular identifiers for immune sequencing clone quantification. TCRdb independently ran MiXCR on the PCR reads; one entry per CDR3 protein. Among 300,000 to 400,000 distinct CDR3 sequences, about 23% were seen once, and the ten largest hold 0.65% to 0.95%. The source material was naive CD8+ T cells from blood, with Jurkat cell RNA spiked in. The receptors derive from a human donor in good health. Some libraries in this study had Jurkat cell RNA spiked in. CDR3s include the opening cysteine and the closing phenylalanine or tryptophan.

TRBV20-1 CSARSIAGFTYEQYF
TRBV9 CASSVARLSTDTQYF
TRBV5-6 CASRPGSANYGYTF
TRBV30 CAWSVARGSEQFF
TRBV29-1 CSVDGGSNTGELFF
TRBV18 CASSPVGLTVEYTEAFF
TRBV4-3 CASSQARGTEAFF
TRBV7-9 CASRPGVPLYADTQYF
TRBV28 CASKRITDTQYF
TRBV5-1 CASSLAQGFHTEAFF
TRBV9 CASSVGYGADTQYF
TRBV29-1 CSVATDDIHQGTQYF
TRBV5-6 CASSVSVGTRAYEQYF
TRBV5-3 CASSLFSGNYEQYF
TRBV5-5 CASSLLWEGPEAFF
TRBV5-8 CASSLAPGQNYNEQFF
TRBV29-1 CSVEDWTGGQTDTQYF
TRBV20-1 CSASSLDGARGDTQYF
TRBV20-1 CSALLTSGAFQETQYF
TRBV29-1 CSVLDTEQYF
TRBV13 CASSFSGNWNTEAFF
TRBV12-3/TRBV12-4 CASSLSSGGLQETQYF
TRBV7-6 CASSPRAGTYGYTF
TRBV20-1 CSASRGGRGENTEAFF
TRBV19 CASSGSGRDQETQYF
TRBV28 CASAWTVGNQPQHF
TRBV7-9 CASSFGTSASYEQYF
TRBV13 CASSSTTGVSGEKLFF
TRBV9 CASSVGSVEQFF